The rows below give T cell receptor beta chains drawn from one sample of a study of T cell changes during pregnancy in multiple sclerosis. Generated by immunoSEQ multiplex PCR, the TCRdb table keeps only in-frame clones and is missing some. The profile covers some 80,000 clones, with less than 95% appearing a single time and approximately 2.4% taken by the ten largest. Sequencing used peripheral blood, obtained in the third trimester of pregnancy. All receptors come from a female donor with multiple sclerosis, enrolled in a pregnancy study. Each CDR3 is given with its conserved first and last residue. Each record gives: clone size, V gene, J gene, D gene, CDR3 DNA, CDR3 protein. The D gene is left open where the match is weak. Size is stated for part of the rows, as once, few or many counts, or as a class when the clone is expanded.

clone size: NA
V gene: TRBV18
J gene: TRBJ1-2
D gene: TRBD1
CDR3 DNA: TGTGCCAGCTCTCCATCCCCGGGACAGGGGGTATATGGCTACACCTTC
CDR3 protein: CASSPSPGQGVYGYTF

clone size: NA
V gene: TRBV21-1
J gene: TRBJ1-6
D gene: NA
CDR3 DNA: TGTGCCAGCAGCAAAGGTGTAGGCGGGAGGATCAATTCACCCCTCCACTTT
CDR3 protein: CASSKGVGGRINSPLHF

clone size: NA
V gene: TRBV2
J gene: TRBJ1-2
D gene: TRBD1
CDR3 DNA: TGTGCCGACAAAACGGGACAGGGGGCGTTTGGCTACACCTTC
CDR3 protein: CADKTGQGAFGYTF

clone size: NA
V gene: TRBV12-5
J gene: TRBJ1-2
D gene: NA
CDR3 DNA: TGTGCTTCTTCCACACTAAATGGCTACACCTTC
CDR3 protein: CASSTLNGYTF

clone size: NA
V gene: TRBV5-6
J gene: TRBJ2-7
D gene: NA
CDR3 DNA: TGTGCCAGCAGCTTGACCAGGGAACCCTACGAGCAGTACTTC
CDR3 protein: CASSLTREPYEQYF

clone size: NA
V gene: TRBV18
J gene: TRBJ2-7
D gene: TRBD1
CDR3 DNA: TGTGCCAGCTCGCTGGAGGACAGGCTCGGAGCGCAGTACTTC
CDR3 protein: CASSLEDRLGAQYF

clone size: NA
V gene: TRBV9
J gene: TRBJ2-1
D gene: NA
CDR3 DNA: TGTGCCAGCAGCCCACCGACTGGCAATGAGCAGTTCTTC
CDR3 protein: CASSPPTGNEQFF

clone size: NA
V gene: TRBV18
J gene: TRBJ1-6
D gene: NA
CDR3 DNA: TGTGCCAGCTCACAACAGGACGATAATTCACCCCTCCACTTT
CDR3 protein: CASSQQDDNSPLHF

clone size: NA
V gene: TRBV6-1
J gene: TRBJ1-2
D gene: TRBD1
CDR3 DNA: TGTGCCAGCAGTTGGACAGGGGTTGGCTATGGCTACACCTTC
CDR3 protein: CASSWTGVGYGYTF

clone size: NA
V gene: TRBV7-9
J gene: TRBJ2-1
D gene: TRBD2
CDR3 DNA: TGTGCCAGCAGCCCCCTAACTAGCGGGGGGACCAACTACAATGAGCAGTTCTTC
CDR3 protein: CASSPLTSGGTNYNEQFF

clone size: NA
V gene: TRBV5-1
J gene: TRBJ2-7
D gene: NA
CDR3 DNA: TGCGCCAGCAGCTTGACCTTGTCGAGCTCCTACGAGCAGTACTTC
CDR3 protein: CASSLTLSSSYEQYF

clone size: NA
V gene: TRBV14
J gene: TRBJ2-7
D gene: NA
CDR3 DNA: TGTGCCAGCAGCCAAGAGGTCCAGCGCGAGCAGTACTTC
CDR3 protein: CASSQEVQREQYF

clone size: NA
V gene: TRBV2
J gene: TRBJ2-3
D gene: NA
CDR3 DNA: TGTGCCAGCAAGAGGATCTTTAGGGGGGGGGCCCCGATCAGGGATACGCAGTATTTT
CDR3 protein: CASKRIFRGGAPIRDTQYF

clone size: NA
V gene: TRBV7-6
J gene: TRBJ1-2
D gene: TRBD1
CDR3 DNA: TGTGCCAGCAGCTTAGCGGCAGGGGGTTTTGACTATGGCTACACCTTC
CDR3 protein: CASSLAAGGFDYGYTF

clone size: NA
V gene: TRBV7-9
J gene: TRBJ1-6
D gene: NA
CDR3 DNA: TGTGCCAGCAGCTTATTTCAGGGTTATAATTCACCCCTCCACTTT
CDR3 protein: CASSLFQGYNSPLHF

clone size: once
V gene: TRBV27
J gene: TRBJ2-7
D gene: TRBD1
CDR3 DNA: TGTGCCAGCAGTTCCCTGGCAGGGGGCTACGAGCAGTACTTC
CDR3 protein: CASSSLAGGYEQYF

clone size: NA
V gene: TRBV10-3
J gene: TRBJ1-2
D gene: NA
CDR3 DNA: TGTGCCATCCCAGCGTCGGCAGGGAACTATGGCTACACCTTC
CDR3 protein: CAIPASAGNYGYTF

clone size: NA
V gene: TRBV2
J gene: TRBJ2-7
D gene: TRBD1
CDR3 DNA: TGTGCCAGCAGTGATGGGACAGGGGGTAAAGAGCAGTACTTC
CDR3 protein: CASSDGTGGKEQYF

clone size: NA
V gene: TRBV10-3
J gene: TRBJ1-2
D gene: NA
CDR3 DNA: TGTGCCATCAGTGTCGAGGATGTGGATGGCTACACCTTC
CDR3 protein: CAISVEDVDGYTF

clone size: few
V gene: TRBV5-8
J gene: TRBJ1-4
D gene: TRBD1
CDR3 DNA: TGTGCCAGCAGCTTGAGGGGACAGGCGGATGAAAAACTGTTTTTT
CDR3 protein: CASSLRGQADEKLFF

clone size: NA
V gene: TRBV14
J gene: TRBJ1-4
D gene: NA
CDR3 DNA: TGTGCCAGCAGCACCTCGGACAGTAGTAATGAAAAACTGTTTTTT
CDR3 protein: CASSTSDSSNEKLFF

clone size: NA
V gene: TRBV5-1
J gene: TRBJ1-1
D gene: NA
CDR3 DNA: TGCGCCAGCAGCTTGGTACCCGAGGGGACCCAGGCGGGAGAAGCTTTCTTT
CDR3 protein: CASSLVPEGTQAGEAFF

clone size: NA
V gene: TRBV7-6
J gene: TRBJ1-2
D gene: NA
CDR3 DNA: TGTGCCAGCAGCTTAGAAGTCCCTCAACTTGCTAACTATGGCTACACCTTC
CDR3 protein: CASSLEVPQLANYGYTF

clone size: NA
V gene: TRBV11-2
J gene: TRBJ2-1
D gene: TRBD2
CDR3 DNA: TGTGCCAGCAGCTTAGTAACTAGCGGGGGGAATGAGCAGTTCTTC
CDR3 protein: CASSLVTSGGNEQFF

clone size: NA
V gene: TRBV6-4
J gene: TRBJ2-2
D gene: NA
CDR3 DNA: TGTGCCAGCAGTGACTCGAGGGGGGGGCCCGGGGAGCTGTTTTTT
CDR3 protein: CASSDSRGGPGELFF

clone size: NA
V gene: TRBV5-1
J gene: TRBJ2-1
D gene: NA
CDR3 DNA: TGCGCCAGCAGCTCTAGCTCCTACAATGAGCAGTTCTTC
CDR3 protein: CASSSSSYNEQFF

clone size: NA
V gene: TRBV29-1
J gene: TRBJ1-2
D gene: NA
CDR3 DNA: TGCAGCGCCGGGTTAGGCACCTTC
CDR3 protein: CSAGLGTF

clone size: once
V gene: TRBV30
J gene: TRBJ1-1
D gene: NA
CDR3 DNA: TGTGCCTGGATCCCGGGTATTGAAGCTTTCTTT
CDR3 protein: CAWIPGIEAFF

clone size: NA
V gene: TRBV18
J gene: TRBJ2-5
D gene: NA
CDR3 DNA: TGTGCCAGCTCACCACTTCCCAGCGGGTCTCAAGAGACCCAGTACTTC
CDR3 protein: CASSPLPSGSQETQYF

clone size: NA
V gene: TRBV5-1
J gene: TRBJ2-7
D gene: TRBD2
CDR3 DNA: TGCGCCAGCGCGGTAGCTAGCGGGGGGACGAACGAGCAGTACTTC
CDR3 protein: CASAVASGGTNEQYF

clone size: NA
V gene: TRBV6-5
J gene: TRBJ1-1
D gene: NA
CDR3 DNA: TGTGCCAGCAGTCCGACAGGGAACACTGAAGCTTTCTTT
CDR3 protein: CASSPTGNTEAFF

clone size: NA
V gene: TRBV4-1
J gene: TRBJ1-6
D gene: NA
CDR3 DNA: TGCGCCAGCAGCCAAGAGTCTCGGGATTCACCCCTCCACTTT
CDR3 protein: CASSQESRDSPLHF

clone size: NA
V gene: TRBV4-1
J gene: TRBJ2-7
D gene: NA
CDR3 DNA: TGCGCCAGCAGCCAAGATCTCGGGGTGGGCGAGCAGTACTTC
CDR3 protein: CASSQDLGVGEQYF

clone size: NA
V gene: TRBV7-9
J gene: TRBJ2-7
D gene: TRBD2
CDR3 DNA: TGTGCCAGCAGCTTACCTCTAGCGGGCACCTACGAGCAGTACTTC
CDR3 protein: CASSLPLAGTYEQYF

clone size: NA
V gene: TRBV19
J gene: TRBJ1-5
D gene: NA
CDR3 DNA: TGTGCCAGTAGTGCAACAGGGATGGGATATCAGCCCCAGCATTTT
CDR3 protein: CASSATGMGYQPQHF

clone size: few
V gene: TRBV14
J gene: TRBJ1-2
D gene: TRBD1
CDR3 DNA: TGTGCCAGCAGCCCAACCGGGACAGGGGAGCACTATGGCTACACCTTC
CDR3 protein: CASSPTGTGEHYGYTF

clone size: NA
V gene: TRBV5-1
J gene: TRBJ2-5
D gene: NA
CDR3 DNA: TGCGCCAGCAGCCAGCTAAGTCAGGCTCAAGAGACCCAGTACTTC
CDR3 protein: CASSQLSQAQETQYF

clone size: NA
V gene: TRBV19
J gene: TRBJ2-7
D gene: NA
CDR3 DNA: TGTGCCAGTAGTATATCAGTAACCTACGAGCAGTACTTC
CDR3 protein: CASSISVTYEQYF

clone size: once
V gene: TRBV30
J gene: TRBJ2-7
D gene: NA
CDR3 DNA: TGTGCCTGGACCCGGGACAACTACGAGCAGTACTTC
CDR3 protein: CAWTRDNYEQYF

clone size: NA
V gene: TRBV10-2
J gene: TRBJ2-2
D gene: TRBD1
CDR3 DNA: TGCGCCAGCCGAGGACAGGGTTCCACCGGGGAGCTGTTTTTT
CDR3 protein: CASRGQGSTGELFF

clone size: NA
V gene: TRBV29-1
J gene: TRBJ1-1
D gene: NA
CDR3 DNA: TGCAGCGTTGGGCCATCGTACAGGGACACTGAAGCTTTCTTT
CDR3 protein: CSVGPSYRDTEAFF

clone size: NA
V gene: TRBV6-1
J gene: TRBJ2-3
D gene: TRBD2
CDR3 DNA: TGTGCCAGCAGTGAAAGGGCTAGCGGGGGGAGCACAGATACGCAGTATTTT
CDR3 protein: CASSERASGGSTDTQYF

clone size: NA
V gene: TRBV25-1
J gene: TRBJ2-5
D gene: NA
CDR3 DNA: TGTGCCAGCAGGGACAGCGGCCAAGAGACCCAGTACTTC
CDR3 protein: CASRDSGQETQYF

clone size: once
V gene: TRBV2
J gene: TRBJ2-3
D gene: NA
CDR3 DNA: TGTGCCAGCAGAGAACAGTCTCCGCGGACAGATACGCAGTATTTT
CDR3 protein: CASREQSPRTDTQYF

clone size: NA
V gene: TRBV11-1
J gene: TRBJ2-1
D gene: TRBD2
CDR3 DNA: TGTGCCAGCAGCTTGCCGGGACTAGTGAATGAGCAGTTCTTC
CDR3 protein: CASSLPGLVNEQFF

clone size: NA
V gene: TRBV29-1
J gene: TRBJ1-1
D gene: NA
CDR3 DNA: TGCAGCGTTGGACCAGGAGGCCTTACTGAAGCTTTCTTT
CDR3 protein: CSVGPGGLTEAFF

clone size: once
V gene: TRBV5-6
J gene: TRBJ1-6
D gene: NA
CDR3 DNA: TGTGCCAGCACCCCCTCTGTACAGGGCCCCGAGAGTTTGGCCTCACCCCTCCACTTT
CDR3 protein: CASTPSVQGPESLASPLHF

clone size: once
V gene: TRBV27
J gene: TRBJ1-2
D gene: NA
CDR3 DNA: TGTGCCAGCAGTTCCTGGTCGGTTAACTATGGCTACACCTTC
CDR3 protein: CASSSWSVNYGYTF

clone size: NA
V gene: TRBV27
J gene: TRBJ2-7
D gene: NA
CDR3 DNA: TGTGCCAGCAGTTTATCTTGGGCCCCAGGCTACGAGCAGTACTTC
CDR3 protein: CASSLSWAPGYEQYF

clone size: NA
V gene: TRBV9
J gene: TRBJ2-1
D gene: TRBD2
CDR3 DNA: TGTGCCAGCAGCATGAGCGGGGACAATGAGCAGTTCTTC
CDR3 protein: CASSMSGDNEQFF

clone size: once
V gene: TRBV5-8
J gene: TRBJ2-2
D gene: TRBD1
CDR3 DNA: TGTGCCAGCAGCCGACAGGGGAACGCCGGGGAGCTGTTTTTT
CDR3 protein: CASSRQGNAGELFF

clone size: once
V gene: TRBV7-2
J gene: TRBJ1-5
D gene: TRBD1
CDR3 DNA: TGTGCCAGCAGCTGGGGGACAGGGGGCAAGCCCCAGCATTTT
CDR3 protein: CASSWGTGGKPQHF

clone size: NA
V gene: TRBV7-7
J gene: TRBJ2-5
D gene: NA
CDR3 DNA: TGTGCTAGCAGCTTAGGGGTCGGGGGTGTGGAGACCCAGTACTTC
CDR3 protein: CASSLGVGGVETQYF

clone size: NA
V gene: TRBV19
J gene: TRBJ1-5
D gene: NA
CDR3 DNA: TGTGCCAGTAGTATAGAACGGATCCACTATAGCAATCAGCCCCAGCATTTT
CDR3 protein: CASSIERIHYSNQPQHF